Below, one TCR beta chain is given with its context. This clone was detected once. Its antigen is unknown. It has no much larger one-base neighbor in the sample; base qualities were not kept. Other DNA sequences of this sample code for an identical CDR3. Libraries were built with the immunoSEQ multiplex PCR assay. Held by TCRdb, this immuneACCESS table contains in-frame sequences only and omits some clones. Under half of the omission traces to an unresolved V gene where checked; the cause of the rest is unknown. The sample has 150,000 to 200,000 clones on record, approximately 94% of them singletons. 1.3% to 1.5% of the sample belongs to the ten largest clones. These data are taken from a study of control samples from healthy donors and cancer patients (dated by TCRdb to about 2020). From the cysteine up to the phenylalanine, the CDR3 has a length of 13 residues. Kept here is only the CDR3 DNA, which spans 39 bases and is read in frame from base 1. Trimming at the junction amounts to 8 bases on V and 1 base on J, and the germline ends lie 11 bases apart. The germline V gene specifies SNHLY as CDR1 and FYNNEI as CDR2.

The chain employs TRBV2 and TRBJ1-1; the D gene is possibly TRBD1, with 5 bases matching. The sequenced material came from blood. The clonotype comes from a woman aged 18-29 years in good health. The CDR3 amino acid sequence is: CASSGRGNTEAFF. The nucleotide sequence is TGTGCCAGCTCGGGGAGGGGGAACACTGAAGCTTTCTTT.